This T cell receptor (beta chain) is from a study of beta chain features in type 1 diabetes. It was via CD45RO/CCR7/CD25/CD127/CD95/CD27 that CD4+ naive, central memory, regulatory and stem cell-like memory cells were sorted. The CDR3 is 14 residues long. The germline V gene has CDR1 SGHRS and CDR2 YFSETQ. Trimming at V came to 2 bases and at J to 2 bases, leaving 3 bases not matched to a gene. What was sequenced were expressed TCRB transcripts, since all of the isolated RNA had been reverse transcribed. Libraries were prepared by immunoSEQ multiplex PCR; TCRdb keeps only in-frame clonotypes and omits some of them. The sample carries about half a million clones, about 32% recorded once. Overall study results and limits: Lower insertion and higher deletion counts appeared at VDJ junctions in type 1 diabetes patients. In every one of the four CD4+ subsets, TCRB CDR3s were moderately but significantly shorter in Type 1 diabetes patients.

Note on this clone: The antigen remains unidentified.

The source material was naive CD4+ T cells from blood. The TCR originated in a man aged 18 to 30 in good health. This chain links TRBV5-1 with TRBJ2-5; 7 nucleotides match TRBD2. CDR3 in DNA: TGCGCCAGCAGCTTCGCGGGAGTGCAAGAGACCCAGTACTTC. Its translation: CASSFAGVQETQYF.